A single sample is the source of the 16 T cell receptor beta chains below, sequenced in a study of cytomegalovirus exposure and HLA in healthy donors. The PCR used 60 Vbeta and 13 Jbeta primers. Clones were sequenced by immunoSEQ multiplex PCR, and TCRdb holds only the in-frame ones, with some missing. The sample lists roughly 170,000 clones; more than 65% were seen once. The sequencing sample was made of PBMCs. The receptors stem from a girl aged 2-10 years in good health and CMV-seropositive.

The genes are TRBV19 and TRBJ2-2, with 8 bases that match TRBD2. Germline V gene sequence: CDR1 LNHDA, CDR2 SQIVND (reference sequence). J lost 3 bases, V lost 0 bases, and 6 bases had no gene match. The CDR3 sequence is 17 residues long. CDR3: CASSIDPGTSYTGELFF. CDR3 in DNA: TGTGCCAGTAGTATAGACCCCGGGACTAGTTACACCGGGGAGCTGTTTTTT.

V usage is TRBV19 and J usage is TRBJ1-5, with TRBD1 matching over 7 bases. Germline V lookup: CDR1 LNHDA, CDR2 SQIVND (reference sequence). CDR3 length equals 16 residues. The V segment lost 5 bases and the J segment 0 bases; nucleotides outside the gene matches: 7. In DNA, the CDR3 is TGTGCCAGTAGTCCAGGGACAGCCTATAGCAATCAGCCCCAGCATTTT. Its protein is CASSPGTAYSNQPQHF.

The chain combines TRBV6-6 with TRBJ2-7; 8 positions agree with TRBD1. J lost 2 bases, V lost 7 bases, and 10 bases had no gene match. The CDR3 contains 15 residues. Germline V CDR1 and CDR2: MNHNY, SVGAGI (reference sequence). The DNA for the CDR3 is TGTGCCAGCAATTCAAACAGGGGGTTCACCTACGAGCAGTACTTC. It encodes CASNSNRGFTYEQYF.

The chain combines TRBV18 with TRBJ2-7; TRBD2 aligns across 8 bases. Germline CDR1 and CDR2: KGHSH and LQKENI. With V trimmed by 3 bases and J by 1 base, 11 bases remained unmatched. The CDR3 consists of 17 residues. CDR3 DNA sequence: TGTGCCAGCTCACCTTTTACGCTAACTAGCGGTTCCTACGAGCAGTACTTC. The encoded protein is CASSPFTLTSGSYEQYF.

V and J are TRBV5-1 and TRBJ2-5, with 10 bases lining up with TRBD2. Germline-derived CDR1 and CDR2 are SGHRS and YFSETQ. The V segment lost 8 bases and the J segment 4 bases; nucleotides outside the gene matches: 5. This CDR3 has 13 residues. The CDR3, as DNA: TGCGCCAGTAACATAGCGGGAGGAGAGACCCAGTACTTC. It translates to CASNIAGGETQYF.

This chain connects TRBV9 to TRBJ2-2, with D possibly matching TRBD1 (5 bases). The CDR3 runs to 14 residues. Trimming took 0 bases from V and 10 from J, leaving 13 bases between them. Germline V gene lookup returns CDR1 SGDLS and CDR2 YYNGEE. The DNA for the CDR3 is TGTGCCAGCAGCGTAGAAGTCAGGGTAAAGGAGCTGTTTTTT. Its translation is CASSVEVRVKELFF.

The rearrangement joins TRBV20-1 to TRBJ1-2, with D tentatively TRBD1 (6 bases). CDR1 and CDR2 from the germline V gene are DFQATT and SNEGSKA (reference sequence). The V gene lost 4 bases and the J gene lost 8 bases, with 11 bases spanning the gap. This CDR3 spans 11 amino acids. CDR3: CSATQGQGYTF. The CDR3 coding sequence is TGCAGTGCTACCCAGGGGCAAGGCTACACCTTC.

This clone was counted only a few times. This CDR3 reads CASSLGHTTFSGANVLTF. The CDR3 coding sequence is TGTGCCAGCAGCTTGGGACACACCACCTTCTCTGGGGCCAACGTCCTGACTTTC. The genes are TRBV5-4 and TRBJ2-6; the D is unclear. V was clipped by 0 bases and J by 0 bases, with 13 bases between them. CDR1 is SGHNT and CDR2 is YYREEE in the germline V gene (reference sequence). The CDR3 has 18 amino acids.

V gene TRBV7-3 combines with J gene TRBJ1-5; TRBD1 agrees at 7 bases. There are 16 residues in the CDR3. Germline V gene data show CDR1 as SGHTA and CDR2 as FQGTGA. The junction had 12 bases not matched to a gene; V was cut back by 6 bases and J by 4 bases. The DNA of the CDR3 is TGTGCCAGCAGACAAACCGGGACAGTTAAGAATCAGCCCCAGCATTTT. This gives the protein CASRQTGTVKNQPQHF.

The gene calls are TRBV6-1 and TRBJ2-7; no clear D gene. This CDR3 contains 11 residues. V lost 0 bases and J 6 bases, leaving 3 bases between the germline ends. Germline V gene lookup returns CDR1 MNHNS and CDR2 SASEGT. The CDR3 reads CASSEAREQYF. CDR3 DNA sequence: TGTGCCAGCAGTGAAGCGCGCGAGCAGTACTTC.

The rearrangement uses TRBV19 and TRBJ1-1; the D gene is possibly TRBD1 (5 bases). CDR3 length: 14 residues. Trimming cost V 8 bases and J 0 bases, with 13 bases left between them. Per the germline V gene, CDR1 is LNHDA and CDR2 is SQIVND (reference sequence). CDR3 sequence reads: CASDIGGMNTEAFF. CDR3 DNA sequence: TGTGCCAGTGACATCGGGGGTATGAACACTGAAGCTTTCTTT.

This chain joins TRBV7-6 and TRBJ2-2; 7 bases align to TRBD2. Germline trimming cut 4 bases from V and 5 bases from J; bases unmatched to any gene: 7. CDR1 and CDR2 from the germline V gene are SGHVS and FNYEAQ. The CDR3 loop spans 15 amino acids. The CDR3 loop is CASSSNAGDTGELFF. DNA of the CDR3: TGTGCCAGCAGCTCAAACGCGGGAGATACCGGGGAGCTGTTTTTT.

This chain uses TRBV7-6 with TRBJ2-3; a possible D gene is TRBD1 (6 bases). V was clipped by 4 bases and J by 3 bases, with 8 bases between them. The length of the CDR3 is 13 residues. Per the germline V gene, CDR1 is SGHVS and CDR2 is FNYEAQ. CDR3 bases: TGTGCCAGCAGCTCCGGGACAACAGATACGCAGTATTTT. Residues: CASSSGTTDTQYF.

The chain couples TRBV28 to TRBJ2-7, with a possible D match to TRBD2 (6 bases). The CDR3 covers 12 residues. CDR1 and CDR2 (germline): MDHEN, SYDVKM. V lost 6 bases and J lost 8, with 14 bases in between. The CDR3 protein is CASSNPRGKQYF. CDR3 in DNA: TGTGCCAGCAGCAATCCCCGGGGGAAGCAGTACTTC.

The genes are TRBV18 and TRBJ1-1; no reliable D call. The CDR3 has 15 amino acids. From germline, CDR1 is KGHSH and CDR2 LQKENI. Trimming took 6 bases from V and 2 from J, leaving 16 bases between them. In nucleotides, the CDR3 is TGTGCCAGCTCCGTTCTAGGGAGCTTAAACACTGAAGCTTTCTTT. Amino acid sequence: CASSVLGSLNTEAFF.

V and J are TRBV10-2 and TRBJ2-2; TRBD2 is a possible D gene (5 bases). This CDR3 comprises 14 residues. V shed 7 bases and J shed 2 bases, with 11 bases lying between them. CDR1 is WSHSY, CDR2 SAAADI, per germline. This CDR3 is CASMWGANTGELFF. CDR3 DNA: TGCGCCAGCATGTGGGGAGCCAACACCGGGGAGCTGTTTTTT.